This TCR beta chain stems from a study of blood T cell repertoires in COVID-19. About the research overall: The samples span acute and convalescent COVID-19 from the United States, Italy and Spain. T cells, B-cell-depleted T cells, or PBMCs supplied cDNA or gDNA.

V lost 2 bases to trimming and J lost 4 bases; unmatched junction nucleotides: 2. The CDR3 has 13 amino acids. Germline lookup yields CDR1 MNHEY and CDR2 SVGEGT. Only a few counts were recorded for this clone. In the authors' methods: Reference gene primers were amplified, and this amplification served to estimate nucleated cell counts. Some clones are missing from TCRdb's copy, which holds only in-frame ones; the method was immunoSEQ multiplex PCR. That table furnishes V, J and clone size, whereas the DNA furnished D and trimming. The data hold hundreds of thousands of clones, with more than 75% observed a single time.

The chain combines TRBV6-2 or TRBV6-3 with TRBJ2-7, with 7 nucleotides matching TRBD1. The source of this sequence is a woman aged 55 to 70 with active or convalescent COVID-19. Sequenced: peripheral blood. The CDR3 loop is CASSYLRGYEQYF. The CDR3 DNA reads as TGTGCCAGCAGTTACCTCAGGGGGTACGAGCAGTACTTC.